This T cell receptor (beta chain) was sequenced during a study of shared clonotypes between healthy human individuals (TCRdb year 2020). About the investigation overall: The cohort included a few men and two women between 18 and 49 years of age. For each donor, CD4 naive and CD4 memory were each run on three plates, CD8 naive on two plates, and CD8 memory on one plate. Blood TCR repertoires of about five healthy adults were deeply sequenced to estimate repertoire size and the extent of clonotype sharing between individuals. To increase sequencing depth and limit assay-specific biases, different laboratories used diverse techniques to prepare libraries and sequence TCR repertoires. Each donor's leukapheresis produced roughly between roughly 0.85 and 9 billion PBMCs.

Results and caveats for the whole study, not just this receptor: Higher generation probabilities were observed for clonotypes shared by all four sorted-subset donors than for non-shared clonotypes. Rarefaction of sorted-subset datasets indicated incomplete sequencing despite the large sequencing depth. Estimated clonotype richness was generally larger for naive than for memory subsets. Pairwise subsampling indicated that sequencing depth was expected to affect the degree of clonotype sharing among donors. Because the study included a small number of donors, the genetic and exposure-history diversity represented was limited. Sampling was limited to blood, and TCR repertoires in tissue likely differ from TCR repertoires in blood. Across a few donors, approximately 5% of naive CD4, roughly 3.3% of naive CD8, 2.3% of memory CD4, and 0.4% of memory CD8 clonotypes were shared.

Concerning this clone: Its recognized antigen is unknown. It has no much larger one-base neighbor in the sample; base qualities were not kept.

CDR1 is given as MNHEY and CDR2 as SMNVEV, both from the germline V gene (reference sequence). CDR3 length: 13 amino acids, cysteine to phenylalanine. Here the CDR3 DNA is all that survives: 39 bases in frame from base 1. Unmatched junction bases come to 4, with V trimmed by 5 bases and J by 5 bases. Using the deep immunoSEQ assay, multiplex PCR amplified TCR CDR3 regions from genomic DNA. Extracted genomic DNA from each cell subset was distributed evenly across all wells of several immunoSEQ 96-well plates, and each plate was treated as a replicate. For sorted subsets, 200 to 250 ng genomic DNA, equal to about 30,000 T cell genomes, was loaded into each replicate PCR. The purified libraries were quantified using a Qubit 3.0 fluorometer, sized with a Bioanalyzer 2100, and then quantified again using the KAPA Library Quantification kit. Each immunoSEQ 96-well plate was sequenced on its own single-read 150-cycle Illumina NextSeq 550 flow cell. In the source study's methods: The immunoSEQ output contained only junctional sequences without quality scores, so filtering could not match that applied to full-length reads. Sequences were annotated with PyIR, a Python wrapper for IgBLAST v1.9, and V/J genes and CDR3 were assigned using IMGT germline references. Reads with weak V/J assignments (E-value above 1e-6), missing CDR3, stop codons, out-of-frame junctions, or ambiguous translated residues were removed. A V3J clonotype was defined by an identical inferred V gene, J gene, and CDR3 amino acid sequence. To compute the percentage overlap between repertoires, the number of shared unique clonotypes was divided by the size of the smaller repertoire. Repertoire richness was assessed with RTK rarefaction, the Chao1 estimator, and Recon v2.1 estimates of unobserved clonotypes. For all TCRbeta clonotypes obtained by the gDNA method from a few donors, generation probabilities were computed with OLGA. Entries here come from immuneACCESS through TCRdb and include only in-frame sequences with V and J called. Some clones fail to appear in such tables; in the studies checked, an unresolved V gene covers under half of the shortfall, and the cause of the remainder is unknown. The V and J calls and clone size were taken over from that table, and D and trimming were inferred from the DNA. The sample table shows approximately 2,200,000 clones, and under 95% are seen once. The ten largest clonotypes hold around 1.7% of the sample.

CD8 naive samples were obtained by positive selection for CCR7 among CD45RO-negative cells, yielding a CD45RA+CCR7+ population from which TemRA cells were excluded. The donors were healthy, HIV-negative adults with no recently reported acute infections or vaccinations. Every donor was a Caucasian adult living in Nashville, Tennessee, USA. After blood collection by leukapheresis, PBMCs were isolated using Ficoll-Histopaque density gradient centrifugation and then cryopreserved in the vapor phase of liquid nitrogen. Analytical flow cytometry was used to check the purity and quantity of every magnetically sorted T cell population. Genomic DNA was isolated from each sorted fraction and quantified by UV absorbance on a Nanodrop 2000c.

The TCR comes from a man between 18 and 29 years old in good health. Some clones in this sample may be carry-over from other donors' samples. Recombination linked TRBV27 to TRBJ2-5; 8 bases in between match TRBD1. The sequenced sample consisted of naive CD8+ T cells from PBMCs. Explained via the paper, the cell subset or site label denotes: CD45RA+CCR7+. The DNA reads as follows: TGTGCCAGCAGTATCTGGACAGGGGAGACCCAGTACTTC. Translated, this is CASSIWTGETQYF.